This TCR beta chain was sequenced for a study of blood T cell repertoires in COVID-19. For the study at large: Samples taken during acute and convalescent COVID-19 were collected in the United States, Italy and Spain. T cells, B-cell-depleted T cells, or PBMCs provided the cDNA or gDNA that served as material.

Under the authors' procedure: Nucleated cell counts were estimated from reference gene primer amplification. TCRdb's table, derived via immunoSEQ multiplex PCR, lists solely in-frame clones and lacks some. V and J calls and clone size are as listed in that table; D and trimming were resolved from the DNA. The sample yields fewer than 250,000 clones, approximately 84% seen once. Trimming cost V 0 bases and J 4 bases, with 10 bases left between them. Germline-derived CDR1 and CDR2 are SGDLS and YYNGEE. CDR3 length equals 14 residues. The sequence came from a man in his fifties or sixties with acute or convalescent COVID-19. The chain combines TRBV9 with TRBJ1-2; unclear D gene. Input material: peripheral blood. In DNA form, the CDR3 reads TGTGCCAGCAGCGTAGACCCGGGTCCCTATGGCTACACCTTC. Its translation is CASSVDPGPYGYTF.